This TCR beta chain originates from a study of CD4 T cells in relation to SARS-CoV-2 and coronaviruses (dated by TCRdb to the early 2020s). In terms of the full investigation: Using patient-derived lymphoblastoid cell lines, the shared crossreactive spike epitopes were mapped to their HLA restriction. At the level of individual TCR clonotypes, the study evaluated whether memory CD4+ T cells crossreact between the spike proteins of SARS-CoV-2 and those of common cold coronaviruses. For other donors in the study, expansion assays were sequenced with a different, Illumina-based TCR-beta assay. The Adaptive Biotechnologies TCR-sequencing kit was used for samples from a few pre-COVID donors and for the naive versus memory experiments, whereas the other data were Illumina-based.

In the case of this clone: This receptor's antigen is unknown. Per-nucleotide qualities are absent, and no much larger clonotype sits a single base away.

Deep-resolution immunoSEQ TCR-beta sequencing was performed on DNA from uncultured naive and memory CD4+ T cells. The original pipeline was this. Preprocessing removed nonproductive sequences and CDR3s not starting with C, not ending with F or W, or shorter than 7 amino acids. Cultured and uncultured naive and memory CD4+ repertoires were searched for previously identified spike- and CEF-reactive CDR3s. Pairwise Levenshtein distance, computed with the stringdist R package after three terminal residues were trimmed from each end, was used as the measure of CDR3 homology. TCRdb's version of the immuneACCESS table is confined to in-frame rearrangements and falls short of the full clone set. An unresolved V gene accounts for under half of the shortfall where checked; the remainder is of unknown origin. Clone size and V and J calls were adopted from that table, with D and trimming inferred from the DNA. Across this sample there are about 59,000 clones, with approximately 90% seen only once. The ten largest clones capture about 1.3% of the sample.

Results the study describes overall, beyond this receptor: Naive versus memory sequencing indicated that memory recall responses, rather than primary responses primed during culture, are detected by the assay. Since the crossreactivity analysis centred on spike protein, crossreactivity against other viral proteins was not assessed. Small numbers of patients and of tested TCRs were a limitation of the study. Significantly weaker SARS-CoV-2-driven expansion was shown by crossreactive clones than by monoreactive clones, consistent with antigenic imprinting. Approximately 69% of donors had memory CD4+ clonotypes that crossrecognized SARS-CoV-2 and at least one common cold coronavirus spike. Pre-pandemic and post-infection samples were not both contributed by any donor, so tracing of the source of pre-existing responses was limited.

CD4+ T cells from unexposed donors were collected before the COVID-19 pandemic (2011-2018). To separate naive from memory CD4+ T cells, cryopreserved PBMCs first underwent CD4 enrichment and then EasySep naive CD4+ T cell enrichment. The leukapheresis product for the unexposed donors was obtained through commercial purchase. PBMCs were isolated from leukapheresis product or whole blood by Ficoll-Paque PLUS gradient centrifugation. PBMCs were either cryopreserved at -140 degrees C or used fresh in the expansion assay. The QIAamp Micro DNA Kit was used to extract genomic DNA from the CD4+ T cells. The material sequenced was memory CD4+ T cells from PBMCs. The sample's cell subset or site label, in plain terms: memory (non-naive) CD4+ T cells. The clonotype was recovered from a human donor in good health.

The CDR3 corresponds to CASSDSINGTGETGTPYEQYF. The sequence in DNA is TGCGCCAGCAGTGACTCGATAAATGGGACAGGGGAAACCGGGACTCCCTACGAGCAGTACTTC. Recombination linked TRBV10-1 to TRBJ2-7, and 10 bases in between align with TRBD1. There are 21 amino acids in the CDR3, from cysteine to phenylalanine inclusive. Only the CDR3 DNA stays, 63 bases, in frame from base 1. Germline trimming: 3 bases from V, 2 bases from J; junction bases outside gene matches: 22. From the germline V gene (reference sequence), CDR1 is WNHNN and CDR2 is SYGVQD.